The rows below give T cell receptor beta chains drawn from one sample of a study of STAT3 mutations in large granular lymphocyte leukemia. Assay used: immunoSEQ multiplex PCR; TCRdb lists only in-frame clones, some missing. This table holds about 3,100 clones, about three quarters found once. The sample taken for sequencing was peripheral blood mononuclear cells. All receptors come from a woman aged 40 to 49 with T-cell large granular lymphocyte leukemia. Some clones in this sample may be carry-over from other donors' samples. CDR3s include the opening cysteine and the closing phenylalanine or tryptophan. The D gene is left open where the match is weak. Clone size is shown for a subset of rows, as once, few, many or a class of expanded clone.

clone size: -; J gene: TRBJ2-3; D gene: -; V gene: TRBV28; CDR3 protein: CASSFSTGAYTQYF; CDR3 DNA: TGTGCCAGCAGTTTTTCAACGGGAGCATATACGCAGTATTTT
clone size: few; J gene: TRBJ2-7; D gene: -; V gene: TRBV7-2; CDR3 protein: CASSRGWEQYF; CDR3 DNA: TGTGCCAGCAGCCGGGGGTGGGAGCAGTACTTC
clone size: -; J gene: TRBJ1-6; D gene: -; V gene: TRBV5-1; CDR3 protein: CASREGNSPLHF; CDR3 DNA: TGCGCCAGCAGGGAGGGGAATTCACCCCTCCACTTT
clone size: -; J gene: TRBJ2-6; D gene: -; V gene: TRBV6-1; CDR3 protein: CASWVGSSGANVLTF; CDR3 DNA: TGTGCCTCCTGGGTTGGTAGTTCTGGGGCCAACGTCCTGACTTTC
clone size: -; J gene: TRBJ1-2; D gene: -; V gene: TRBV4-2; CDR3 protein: CASSQVPAPRTYGYTF; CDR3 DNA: TGTGCCAGCAGCCAAGTACCGGCACCCCGAACCTATGGCTACACCTTC
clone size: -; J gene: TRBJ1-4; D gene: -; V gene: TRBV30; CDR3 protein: CAWTGGPTNEKLFF; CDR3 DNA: TGTGCCTGGACCGGGGGGCCGACTAATGAAAAACTGTTTTTT
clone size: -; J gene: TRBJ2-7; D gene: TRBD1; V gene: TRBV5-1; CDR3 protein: CASSPTGTGVWEQYF; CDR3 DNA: TGCGCCAGCTCCCCGACCGGGACAGGGGTATGGGAGCAGTACTTC
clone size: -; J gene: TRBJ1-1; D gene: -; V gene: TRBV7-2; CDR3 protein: CASSSLGRYTEAFF; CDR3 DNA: TGTGCCAGCAGCTCCCTTGGGCGGTACACTGAAGCTTTCTTT
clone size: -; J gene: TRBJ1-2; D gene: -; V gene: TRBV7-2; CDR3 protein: CASSLGQGYTF; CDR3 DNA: TGTGCCAGCAGCTTAGGCCAGGGCTACACCTTC
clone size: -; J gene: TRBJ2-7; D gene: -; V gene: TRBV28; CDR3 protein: CASSLFRVGRAEFYEQYF; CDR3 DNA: TGTGCCAGCAGTTTATTTCGGGTAGGTCGCGCAGAGTTCTACGAGCAGTACTTC
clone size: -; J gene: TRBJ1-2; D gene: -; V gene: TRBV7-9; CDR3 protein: CASSLAPQLGGYTF; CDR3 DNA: TGTGCCAGCAGCTTAGCCCCACAGCTGGGGGGCTACACCTTC
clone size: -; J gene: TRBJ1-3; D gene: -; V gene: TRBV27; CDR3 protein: CASSLSGGLSMNTIYF; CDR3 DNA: TGTGCCAGCAGTTTATCTGGGGGACTGTCGATGAACACCATATATTTT
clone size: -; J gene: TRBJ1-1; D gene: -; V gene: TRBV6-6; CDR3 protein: CASSYTSSDTEAFF; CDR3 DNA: TGTGCCAGCAGTTACACCTCTTCGGACACTGAAGCTTTCTTT
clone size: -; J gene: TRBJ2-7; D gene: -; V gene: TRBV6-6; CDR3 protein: CASRQAEQYF; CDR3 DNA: TGTGCCAGCAGGCAGGCAGAGCAGTACTTC
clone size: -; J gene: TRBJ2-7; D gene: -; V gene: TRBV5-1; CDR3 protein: CASSFWSIGGNYEQYF; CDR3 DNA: TGCGCCAGCAGCTTTTGGTCCATTGGGGGAAACTACGAGCAGTACTTC
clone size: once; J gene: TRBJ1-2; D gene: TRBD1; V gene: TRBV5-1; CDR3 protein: CASSLGGTGASGYTF; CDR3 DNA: TGCGCCAGCAGCTTGGGCGGGACAGGAGCGAGCGGCTACACCTTC
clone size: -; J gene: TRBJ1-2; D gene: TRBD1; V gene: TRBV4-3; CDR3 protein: CASSQDGTGAYYGYTF; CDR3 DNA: TGCGCCAGCAGCCAAGACGGGACAGGGGCCTACTATGGCTACACCTTC
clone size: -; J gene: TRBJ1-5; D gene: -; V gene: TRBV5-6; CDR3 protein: CASSFQTNQPQHF; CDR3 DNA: TGTGCCAGCAGCTTTCAGACTAATCAGCCCCAGCATTTT
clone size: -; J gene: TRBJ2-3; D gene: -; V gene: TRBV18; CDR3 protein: CASSPPTGRDTDTQYF; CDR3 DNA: TGTGCCAGCTCACCACCGACAGGGCGGGACACAGATACGCAGTATTTT
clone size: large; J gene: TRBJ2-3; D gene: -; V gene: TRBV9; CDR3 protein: CASSVGSEEDTQYF; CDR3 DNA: TGTGCCAGCAGCGTAGGTTCGGAAGAGGATACGCAGTATTTT
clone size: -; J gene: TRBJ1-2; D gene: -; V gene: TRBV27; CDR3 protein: CASSGGRLYGYTF; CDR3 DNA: TGTGCCAGCAGTGGGGGTCGACTCTATGGCTACACCTTC
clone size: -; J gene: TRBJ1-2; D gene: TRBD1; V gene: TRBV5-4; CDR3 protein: CASSLFGTGRYYGYTF; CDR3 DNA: TGTGCCAGCAGCTTGTTCGGGACAGGGCGGTACTATGGCTACACCTTC
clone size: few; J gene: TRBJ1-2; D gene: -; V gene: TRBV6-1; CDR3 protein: CASSEAPGEFYGYTF; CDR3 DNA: TGTGCCAGCAGTGAAGCCCCGGGGGAGTTCTATGGCTACACCTTC
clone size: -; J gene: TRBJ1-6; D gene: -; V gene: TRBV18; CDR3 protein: CASSPAYSYNSPLHF; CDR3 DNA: TGTGCCAGCTCACCAGCGTATAGCTATAATTCACCCCTCCACTTT
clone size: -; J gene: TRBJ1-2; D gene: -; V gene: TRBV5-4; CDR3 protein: CASSRWGANYGYTF; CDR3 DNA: TGTGCCAGCAGCCGTTGGGGGGCCAACTATGGCTACACCTTC
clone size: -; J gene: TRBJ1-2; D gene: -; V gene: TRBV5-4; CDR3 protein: CASSPLQGYGYTF; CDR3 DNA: TGTGCCAGCAGCCCGCTCCAGGGGTATGGCTACACCTTC
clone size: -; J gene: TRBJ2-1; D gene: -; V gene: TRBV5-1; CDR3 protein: CASALGQGVYNEQFF; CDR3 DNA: TGCGCCAGCGCCCTGGGGCAGGGTGTCTACAATGAGCAGTTCTTC
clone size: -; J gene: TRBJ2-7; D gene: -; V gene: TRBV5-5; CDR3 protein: CASSLLRDLGAYEQYF; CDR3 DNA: TGTGCCAGCAGCTTGTTGCGGGACCTTGGGGCCTACGAGCAGTACTTC
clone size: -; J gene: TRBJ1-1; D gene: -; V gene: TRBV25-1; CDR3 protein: CASRSGTEGTEAFF; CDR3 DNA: TGTGCCAGCCGATCCGGGACCGAGGGAACTGAAGCTTTCTTT
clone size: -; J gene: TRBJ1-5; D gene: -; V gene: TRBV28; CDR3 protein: CASSLREPQHF; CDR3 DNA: TGTGCCAGCAGTTTAAGAGAGCCCCAGCATTTT
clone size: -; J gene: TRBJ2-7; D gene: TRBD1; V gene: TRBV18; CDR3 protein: CASSPQGQGYGEQYF; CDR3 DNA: TGTGCCAGCTCACCACAGGGACAGGGTTATGGCGAGCAGTACTTC
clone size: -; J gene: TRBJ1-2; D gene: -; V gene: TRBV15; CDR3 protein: CATSRDSSIYGYTF; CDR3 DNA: TGTGCCACCAGCAGGGACAGCTCTATCTATGGCTACACCTTC
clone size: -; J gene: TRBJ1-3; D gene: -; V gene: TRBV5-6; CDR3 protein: CASSPPSGNTIYF; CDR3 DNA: TGTGCCAGCAGCCCACCTTCTGGAAACACCATATATTTT